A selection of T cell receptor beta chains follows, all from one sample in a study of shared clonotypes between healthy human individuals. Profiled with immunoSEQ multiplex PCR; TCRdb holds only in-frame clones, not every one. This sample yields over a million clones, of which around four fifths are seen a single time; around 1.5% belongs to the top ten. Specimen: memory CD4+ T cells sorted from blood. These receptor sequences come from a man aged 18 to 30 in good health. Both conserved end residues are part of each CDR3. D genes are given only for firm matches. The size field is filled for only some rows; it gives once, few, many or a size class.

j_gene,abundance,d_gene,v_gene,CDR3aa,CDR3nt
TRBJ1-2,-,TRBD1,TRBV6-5,CASREGTGAAYGYTF,TGTGCCAGCCGCGAAGGGACAGGGGCTGCCTATGGCTACACCTTC
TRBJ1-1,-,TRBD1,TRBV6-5,CASSHERDRVSEAFF,TGTGCCAGCAGTCACGAGAGGGACAGGGTATCTGAAGCTTTCTTT
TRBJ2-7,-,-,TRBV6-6,CASSNPRARAYEQYF,TGTGCCAGCAGTAATCCGAGGGCCCGGGCATACGAGCAGTACTTC
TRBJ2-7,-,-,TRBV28,CASRPGGVGAYEQYF,TGTGCCAGCAGGCCCGGCGGGGTTGGGGCCTACGAGCAGTACTTC
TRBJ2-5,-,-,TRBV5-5,CASRPLQGETQYF,TGTGCCAGCAGACCCCTACAGGGAGAGACCCAGTACTTC
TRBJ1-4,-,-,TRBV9,CASSGVEGDREKLFF,TGTGCCAGCAGCGGGGTGGAGGGTGACCGGGAAAAACTGTTTTTT
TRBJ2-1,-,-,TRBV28,CASSSNERGFYNEQFF,TGTGCCAGCAGTTCAAATGAGAGGGGGTTCTACAATGAGCAGTTCTTC
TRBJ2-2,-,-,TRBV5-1,CASSLSLGELFF,TGCGCCAGCAGCCTTAGCCTTGGGGAGCTGTTTTTT
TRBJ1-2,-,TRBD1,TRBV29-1,CSVAGTAYGYTF,TGCAGCGTTGCCGGGACAGCCTATGGCTACACCTTC
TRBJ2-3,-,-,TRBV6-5,CASSYGRATSTDTQYF,TGTGCCAGCAGTTATGGGCGCGCAACTAGCACAGATACGCAGTATTTT
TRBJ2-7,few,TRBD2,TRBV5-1,CASSLGGTSGGYEQYF,TGCGCCAGCAGCTTGGGGGGGACTAGCGGTGGCTACGAGCAGTACTTC
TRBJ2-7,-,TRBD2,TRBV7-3,CASSVAAGGHLEQYF,TGTGCCAGCAGCGTAGCAGCGGGGGGGCATCTCGAGCAGTACTTC
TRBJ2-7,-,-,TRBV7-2,CASSLAAGGTYEQYF,TGTGCCAGCAGCTTAGCGGCAGGGGGGACCTACGAGCAGTACTTC
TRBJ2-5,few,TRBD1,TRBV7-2,CASRRDRGLETQYF,TGTGCCAGCAGACGGGACAGGGGGCTGGAGACCCAGTACTTC
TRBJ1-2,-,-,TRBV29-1,CSVEELTASNYGYTF,TGCAGCGTTGAAGAGTTAACAGCCTCTAACTATGGCTACACCTTC
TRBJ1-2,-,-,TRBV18,CASSSTPLSDGYTF,TGTGCCAGCTCGTCGACTCCCCTCTCGGATGGCTACACCTTC
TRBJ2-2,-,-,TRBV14,CASSQRTAWNTGELFF,TGTGCCAGCAGCCAACGGACAGCGTGGAACACCGGGGAGCTGTTTTTT
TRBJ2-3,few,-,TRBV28,CASSQGSVDTQYF,TGTGCCAGCAGTCAGGGTTCGGTAGATACGCAGTATTTT
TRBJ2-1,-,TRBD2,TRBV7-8,CASSIAGLEFF,TGTGCCAGCAGCATAGCGGGGCTAGAGTTCTTC
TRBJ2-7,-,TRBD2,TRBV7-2,CASSPAGTSAYEQYF,TGTGCCAGCAGCCCAGCCGGGACTAGCGCCTACGAGCAGTACTTC
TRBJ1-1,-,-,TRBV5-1,CASSLTDPNTEAFF,TGCGCCAGCAGCTTGACCGACCCGAACACTGAAGCTTTCTTT
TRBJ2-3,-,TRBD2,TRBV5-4,CASSSPAGGTDTQYF,TGTGCCAGCAGCTCCCCGGCGGGAGGGACAGATACGCAGTATTTT
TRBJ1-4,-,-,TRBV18,CASSQPSSTNEKLFF,TGTGCCAGCTCACAGCCCTCGTCAACTAATGAAAAACTGTTTTTT
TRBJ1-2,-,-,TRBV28,CATHYGIVGYGYTF,TGTGCCACCCACTACGGTATAGTGGGCTATGGCTACACCTTC
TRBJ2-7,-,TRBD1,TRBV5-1,CASSSTGGLYEQYF,TGCGCCAGCAGCTCCACAGGGGGCCTCTACGAGCAGTACTTC
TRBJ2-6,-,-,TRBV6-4,CASRPDSGANVLTF,TGTGCCAGCAGACCTGACTCTGGGGCCAACGTCCTGACTTTC
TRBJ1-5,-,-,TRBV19,CASSSTQRGATGNQPQHF,TGTGCCAGTAGTTCCACACAGCGGGGGGCAACCGGCAATCAGCCCCAGCATTTT
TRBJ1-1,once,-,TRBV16,CASSQSGRAEAFF,TGTGCCAGCAGCCAATCGGGAAGGGCTGAAGCTTTCTTT
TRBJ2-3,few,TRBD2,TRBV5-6,CASSSLAGDPTDTQYF,TGTGCCAGCAGCTCCCTAGCGGGGGACCCGACAGATACGCAGTATTTT
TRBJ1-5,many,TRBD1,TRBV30,CAWSKRTGVSNQPQHF,TGTGCCTGGAGTAAACGGACAGGCGTGAGCAATCAGCCCCAGCATTTT
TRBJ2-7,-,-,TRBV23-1,CASPWRGPGPTYEQYF,TGCGCCAGCCCTTGGAGGGGCCCGGGACCTACCTACGAGCAGTACTTC
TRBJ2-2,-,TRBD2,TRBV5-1,CASTSQPTSGRTGELFF,TGCGCCAGCACCAGCCAACCCACTAGCGGGAGGACCGGGGAGCTGTTTTTT
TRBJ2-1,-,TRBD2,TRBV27,CASSPFSGAPNEQFF,TGTGCCAGCAGCCCCTTTAGCGGGGCTCCCAATGAGCAGTTCTTC
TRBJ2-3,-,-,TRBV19,CASSIGARGTDTQYF,TGTGCCAGTAGTATAGGGGCGCGGGGCACAGATACGCAGTATTTT
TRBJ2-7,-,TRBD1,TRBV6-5,CASCYTRPGQGYEQYF,TGTGCCAGCTGTTACACCCGACCGGGACAGGGTTACGAGCAGTACTTC
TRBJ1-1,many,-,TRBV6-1,CASRAGLYTEAFF,TGTGCCAGCAGAGCGGGCTTGTACACTGAAGCTTTCTTT
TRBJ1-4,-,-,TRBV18,CASSPPDGVATNEKLFF,TGTGCCAGCTCACCACCGGACGGAGTGGCAACTAATGAAAAACTGTTTTTT
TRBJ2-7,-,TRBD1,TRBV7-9,CASSLSRGQEQYF,TGTGCCAGCAGCTTATCAAGGGGGCAGGAGCAGTACTTC
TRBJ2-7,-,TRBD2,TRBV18,CASSPGGSSYEQYF,TGTGCCAGCTCACCCGGGGGGTCCTCCTACGAGCAGTACTTC
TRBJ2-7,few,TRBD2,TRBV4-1,CASSHGTSGGLTYEQYF,TGCGCCAGCAGCCACGGGACTAGCGGGGGCCTTACCTACGAGCAGTACTTC
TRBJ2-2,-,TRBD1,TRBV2,CASSLPGQGSTGELFF,TGTGCCAGCAGTCTACCGGGACAGGGGTCCACCGGGGAGCTGTTTTTT
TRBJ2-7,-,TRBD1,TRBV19,CASSIRTGYEQYF,TGTGCCAGTAGTATACGGACAGGCTACGAGCAGTACTTC
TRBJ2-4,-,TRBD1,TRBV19,CASSIGDHRGSIQYF,TGTGCCAGTAGTATAGGGGACCACAGGGGTAGCATTCAGTACTTC
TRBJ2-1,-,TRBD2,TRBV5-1,CASSYHGGTSNWNEQFF,TGCGCCAGCAGCTACCACGGCGGGACTAGTAACTGGAATGAGCAGTTCTTC
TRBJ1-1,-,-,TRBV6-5,CASSTVGGFTFF,TGTGCCAGCAGTACCGTCGGAGGGTTCACTTTCTTT
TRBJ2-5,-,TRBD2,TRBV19,CASSIAASGPEGTQYF,TGTGCCAGTAGTATCGCGGCTAGCGGACCTGAGGGAACCCAGTACTTC
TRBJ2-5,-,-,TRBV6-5,CASGRVIQETQYF,TGTGCCAGCGGGAGAGTTATTCAAGAGACCCAGTACTTC
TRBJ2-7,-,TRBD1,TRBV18,CASALGTGGREQYF,TGTGCCAGCGCACTTGGGACAGGGGGTCGCGAGCAGTACTTC
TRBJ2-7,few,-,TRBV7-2,CASSLDHLYEQYF,TGTGCCAGCAGCCTGGACCACCTCTACGAGCAGTACTTC
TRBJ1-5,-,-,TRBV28,CASSPPTGYSNQPQHF,TGTGCCAGCAGTCCACCCACAGGGTATAGCAATCAGCCCCAGCATTTT
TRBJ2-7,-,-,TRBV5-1,CASSLAEGLSSYEQYF,TGCGCCAGCAGCTTGGCCGAGGGCTTGAGCTCCTACGAGCAGTACTTC